The 27 T cell receptor beta chains in this list originate from one sample, sequenced in a study of blood T cell repertoires in COVID-19. Some clones are missing from TCRdb's copy, which holds only in-frame ones; the method was immunoSEQ multiplex PCR. This sample yields a few hundred thousand clones, of which around 89% are seen a single time; approximately 0.84% belongs to the top ten. The specimen sequenced was peripheral blood. The receptors were gathered from a man in his thirties or forties with acute or convalescent COVID-19.

This clone showed up just a few times. The chain employs TRBV9 and TRBJ1-1, with 9 bases fitting TRBD1. The trim removed 0 bases at V and 4 bases at J, leaving 7 bases unmatched. CDR1 is SGDLS, CDR2 YYNGEE, per germline. CDR3 length: 16 residues. Written as DNA, the CDR3 is TGTGCCAGCAGCGTAGATATACAGGGGGCGCGCACTGAAGCTTTCTTT. Protein product: CASSVDIQGARTEAFF.

Worth noting for this clone: Other DNA sequences from this sample encode an identical CDR3 as well. The CDR3 region has the DNA TGTGCCAGCTCACCGCAGGGGGGAAACACCATATATTTT. Translation gives CASSPQGGNTIYF. The V call is TRBV18, the J call TRBJ1-3, with D possibly being TRBD1 (6 bases). Trimming took 3 bases from V and 4 from J, leaving 7 bases between them. The germline CDR1 and CDR2 sequences are KGHSH and LQKENI. The CDR3 is made up of 13 amino acids.

The chain joins TRBV2 to TRBJ2-1; no reliable D call. The length of the CDR3 is 14 residues. Germline values: CDR1 SNHLY, CDR2 FYNNEI. Trimming shortened V by 6 bases and J by 9 bases, and 18 bases separated the two germline ends. CDR3 DNA: TGTGCCAGCAGCAGACAAGGCTCCCGCGCTGAGCAGTTCTTC. It specifies CASSRQGSRAEQFF. The variable domain in full, completed from reference TRBV2 and TRBJ2-1, reads EPEVTQTPSHQVTQMGQEVILRCVPISNHLYFYWYRQILGQKVEFLVSFYNNEISEKSEIFDDQFSVERPDGSNFTLKIRSTKLEDSAMYFCASSRQGSRAEQFFGPGTRLTVL.

The V gene is TRBV4-1, the J gene TRBJ2-1; D possibly corresponds to TRBD1 (5 bases). Deletions cut 3 bases from V and 1 base from J, with 16 bases between. The CDR3 has 17 residues. Germline CDR1 and CDR2: MGHRA and YSYEKL. The CDR3 DNA follows: TGCGCCAGCAGCCACAACGCAAGGGGTGGTTCCTACAATGAGCAGTTCTTC. This translates into CASSHNARGGSYNEQFF.

The chain carries TRBV5-1 and TRBJ2-7; 11 bases fit TRBD2. Germline assignment: CDR1 SGHRS and CDR2 YFSETQ. The V and J ends lost 3 bases and 2 bases, in that order; junction bases with no gene match: 4. The CDR3 runs to 15 residues. CDR3 coding DNA: TGCGCCAGCAGCTCGGGACTAGCGGTGCCCTACGAGCAGTACTTC. Its translation: CASSSGLAVPYEQYF.

Concerning this clone itself: This sample also contains other DNA sequences that code for the same CDR3. V and J are TRBV30 and TRBJ1-6; no clear D. The ends were cut back, 0 bases at V and 6 bases at J, with 6 bases in the middle. CDR1 and CDR2 from the germline V gene are GTSNPN and SVGIG (reference sequence). The CDR3 runs 13 residues. DNA for the CDR3: TGTGCCTGGAGTGTATCGGGTAATTCACCCCTCCACTTT. Translated, it gives CAWSVSGNSPLHF. Filled out from reference TRBV30 and TRBJ1-6, the complete variable domain reads SQTIHQWPATLVQPVGSPLSLECTVEGTSNPNLYWYRQAAGRGLQLLFYSVGIGQISSEVPQNLSASRPQDRQFILSSKKLLLSDSGFYLCAWSVSGNSPLHFGNGTRLTVT.

The chain employs TRBV27 and TRBJ1-6; 8 positions match TRBD1. Losses at the gene ends were 4 bases for V and 10 bases for J; bases not matched to a gene: 6. There are 14 residues in the CDR3. The germline gives CDR1 MNHEY, CDR2 SMNVEV (reference sequence). The CDR3: CASSSWTGLSPLHF. The CDR3 nucleotides read TGTGCCAGCAGTTCCTGGACAGGGTTATCACCCCTCCACTTT.

The J gene is TRBJ2-5, the V gene TRBV11-3, with D perhaps TRBD1 (6 bases). CDR1 is SGHNT, CDR2 YENEEA, per germline. The CDR3 has 13 residues. V was trimmed by 0 bases and J by 5 bases, leaving 7 bases between them. This chain's CDR3 is CASSLDQGETQYF. The CDR3 nucleotides are TGTGCCAGCAGCTTAGATCAGGGGGAGACCCAGTACTTC.

The rearrangement links TRBV28 to TRBJ1-5; D gene unclear. This CDR3 region has 14 residues. The V gene lost 2 bases and the J gene lost 7 bases, with 12 bases spanning the gap. The germline V gene encodes CDR1 MDHEN and CDR2 SYDVKM. The CDR3 loop reads CASSLIPGNQPQHF. The CDR3 DNA reads TGTGCCAGCAGTTTAATCCCGGGGAACCAGCCCCAGCATTTT.

The chain carries TRBV4-2 and TRBJ2-3; 10 bases are a match to TRBD2. The germline V gene has CDR1 LGHNA and CDR2 YNFKEQ. The CDR3 spans 16 residues. J gave up 4 bases and V 4 bases, and 8 bases lay outside the gene matches. The DNA of the CDR3 is TGTGCCAGCAGCCGCCGAGCGGGAGGGATGTCAGATACGCAGTATTTT. It is translated as CASSRRAGGMSDTQYF.

The chain links TRBV4-2 to TRBJ1-4; the D gene is possibly TRBD1 (5 bases). V was cut by 4 bases and J by 6 bases, with 15 bases left in between. The CDR3 loop spans 15 amino acids. CDR1 is LGHNA, CDR2 YNFKEQ, per germline. CDR3 DNA: TGTGCCAGCAGCCCCCAGGAGGGGAAGGATGAAAAACTGTTTTTT. Translation: CASSPQEGKDEKLFF.

The rearrangement links TRBV29-1 to TRBJ1-2; 7 bases fit TRBD1. Germline CDR1 is SQVTM and CDR2 is ANQGSEA. With V trimmed by 4 bases and J by 8 bases, 10 bases remained unmatched. The CDR3 is 13 residues long. This chain's CDR3 is CSVGQGGVSGYTF. CDR3 nucleotide sequence: TGCAGCGTTGGGCAGGGGGGTGTTAGCGGCTACACCTTC.

V is TRBV6-5 and J is TRBJ2-1; possibly TRBD1 for D (5 bases). Per the germline V gene, CDR1 is MNHEY and CDR2 is SVGAGI. The CDR3 length is 13 residues. Deletions cut 6 bases from V and 1 base from J, with 7 bases between. CDR3 DNA sequence: TGTGCCAGCAGGTCAGGGTCCTACAATGAGCAGTTCTTC. It codes for CASRSGSYNEQFF.

The genes are TRBV6-1 and TRBJ1-2; TRBD1 is a possible D gene (5 bases). With 0 bases removed from V and 6 bases from J, the gap between germline ends came to 14 bases. CDR1 and CDR2 (germline): MNHNS, SASEGT. CDR3 length: 15 residues. CDR3: CASSEAGAPWDGYTF. DNA for the CDR3: TGTGCCAGCAGTGAAGCTGGGGCCCCGTGGGATGGCTACACCTTC.

In regard to this clone: Mismatch with germline at one junction end may stem from a read error. The chain uses TRBV7-7 and TRBJ2-1; 10 bases agree with TRBD1. Germline V gene data show CDR1 as SSHAT and CDR2 as FNYEAQ (reference sequence). The CDR3 contains 18 residues. The CDR3: CASSLVATGTGENNEQFF. The DNA for the CDR3 is TGTGCTAGCAGCTTAGTGGCCACCGGGACAGGGGAAAACAATGAGCAGTTCTTC.

The rearrangement uses TRBV15 and TRBJ2-1, with D perhaps matching TRBD2 (7 bases). This CDR3 has 13 residues. V was cut by 5 bases and J by 8 bases, with 13 bases left in between. Germline V gives CDR1 LNHNV, CDR2 YYDKDF (reference sequence). DNA for the CDR3: TGTGCCACCAGCGCAAAGGGGGGGGATGAGCAGTTCTTC. The encoded protein is CATSAKGGDEQFF.

In nucleotides, the CDR3 is TGTGCCAGCAGCTCGGTCAGGCAACAAGAGACCCAGTACTTC. Translating it yields CASSSVRQQETQYF. This chain links TRBV7-9 with TRBJ2-5, with D unclear. Trimming removed 4 bases from V and 2 bases from J, with 11 bases in between. The CDR3 is 14 amino acids. Germline CDR1 is SEHNR and CDR2 is FQNEAQ (reference sequence).

CDR3 DNA sequence: TGTGCCAGCAGCGTATTGGGGGACAGGGATGCCGAGCAGTACTTC. It translates to CASSVLGDRDAEQYF. This chain links TRBV9 with TRBJ2-7, with 9 bases lining up with TRBD1. After removal of 1 base from V and 6 bases from J, the junction contained 8 bases not matched to a gene. CDR1 is SGDLS and CDR2 is YYNGEE in the germline V gene. The CDR3 covers 15 residues.

The chain has TRBV24-1 and TRBJ1-2; maybe TRBD1 (6 bases). Germline loops: CDR1 KGHDR, CDR2 SFDVKD. V lost 3 bases, J lost 7 bases, and 17 bases lay in between. This CDR3 spans 15 amino acids. Written as DNA, the CDR3 is TGTGCCACCAGTGATCCGAACAGGGTAGACGGTGGCTACACCTTC. Translating gives CATSDPNRVDGGYTF.

The chain links TRBV6-4 to TRBJ1-1; possibly TRBD1 for D (5 bases). The CDR3 has 13 residues. The germline gives CDR1 MRHNA, CDR2 SNTAGT. V was trimmed by 5 bases and J by 5 bases, leaving 12 bases between them. This chain's CDR3 is CASSSQGGTEAFF. In nucleotides, the CDR3 is TGTGCCAGCAGTTCGCAGGGTGGGACTGAAGCTTTCTTT.

The chain is built from TRBV2 and TRBJ1-2, with 8 positions matching TRBD1. The germline gives CDR1 SNHLY, CDR2 FYNNEI. The V and J ends lost 2 bases and 4 bases, in that order; junction bases with no gene match: 3. The CDR3 covers 14 residues. The CDR3 DNA follows: TGTGCCAGCAGTGAACAGGGGGCACTCTATGGCTACACCTTC. Amino acids: CASSEQGALYGYTF.

V and J are TRBV4-1 and TRBJ1-1; possibly TRBD1 for D (5 bases). V was trimmed by 11 bases and J by 5 bases, leaving 18 bases between them. Germline assignment: CDR1 MGHRA and CDR2 YSYEKL. The CDR3 sequence is 13 residues long. The CDR3 here is CAGSLGRGTEAFF. In DNA form, the CDR3 reads TGCGCCGGGTCCTTGGGGCGAGGAACTGAAGCTTTCTTT.

The CDR3: CASSPRVRAGGNGYTF. The DNA for the CDR3 is TGTGCCAGCAGCCCCCGGGTGAGGGCAGGGGGGAATGGCTACACCTTC. The chain is built from TRBV7-8 and TRBJ1-2, with 7 positions matching TRBD1. Germline V gives CDR1 SGHVS, CDR2 FQNEAQ. The J segment lost 6 bases and the V segment lost 5 bases, leaving 15 bases of the junction unmatched. This CDR3 is 16 amino acids long.

A single count supports this clone. The V call is TRBV6-4, the J call TRBJ2-3; 9 nucleotides line up with TRBD2. The CDR3 covers 13 residues. Germline V gene sequence: CDR1 MRHNA, CDR2 SNTAGT. J gave up 13 bases and V 0 bases, and 5 bases lay outside the gene matches. The CDR3 reads CASSDSAGGHKYF. For the CDR3, the DNA is TGTGCCAGCAGTGACTCAGCGGGAGGCCATAAGTATTTT.

The chain carries TRBV11-2 and TRBJ2-7, with TRBD1 as a possible D gene (6 bases). Trimming stripped 1 base from V and 7 bases from J, with 14 bases between. The length of the CDR3 is 14 residues. The germline gives CDR1 SGHAT, CDR2 FQNNGV. CDR3 loop: CASSLGRGAWEQYF. The CDR3 region has the DNA TGTGCCAGCAGCTTAGGCAGGGGAGCGTGGGAGCAGTACTTC.

This chain uses TRBV5-4 with TRBJ1-2; the D is unclear. Germline CDR1 is SGHNT and CDR2 is YYREEE (reference sequence). The ends were cut back, 0 bases at V and 4 bases at J, with 10 bases in the middle. This CDR3 has 14 residues. The CDR3 protein is CASSLDSGSYGYTF. In nucleotides, the CDR3 is TGTGCCAGCAGCTTGGACAGCGGCAGCTATGGCTACACCTTC.

The rearrangement links TRBV27 to TRBJ1-2; no clear D. The length of the CDR3 is 11 residues. Germline V lookup: CDR1 MNHEY, CDR2 SMNVEV (reference sequence). Trimming took 5 bases from V and 5 from J, leaving 6 bases between them. This CDR3 reads CASSLVYGYTF. The CDR3 bases are TGTGCCAGCAGTCTCGTTTATGGCTACACCTTC.